Below are 5 T cell receptor beta chains sequenced from a single sample in a study of tumor-infiltrating lymphocytes in primary liver carcinoma. With roughly 0.5 ug total RNA as template and a constant-region primer, TCR beta cDNA was made. Libraries for TCR beta were built through three nested multiplex PCR rounds, which together made up a slightly modified ARM-PCR procedure. Each of the first two PCR rounds ran roughly 9 cycles with TRBV1-TRBV30 forward and C-beta reverse primers. Using its own MiXCR run on the multiplex PCR reads, TCRdb lists one record per CDR3 protein. The sample shows about 75,000 distinct CDR3 sequences, roughly 72% of them seen only once. The roughly 19-33 mg bulk tissue piece was not sorted before simultaneous RNA and DNA extraction. Sequenced input: tumor-adjacent normal liver tissue. Every receptor here comes from a middle-aged man with primary liver carcinoma and hepatitis B virus infection.

In the case of this clonotype: A much bigger clone sits one base away, suggesting this may be a read error. The chain carries TRBV6-1 and TRBJ1-4, with 12 bases lining up with TRBD1. V dropped 2 bases and J dropped 16; count of bases not matched to a gene: 23. The CDR3 runs 19 residues. Looked up from germline, CDR1 is MNHNS and CDR2 is SASEGT. The DNA of the CDR3 is TGTGCCAGCAGTGAACGGTTCGGGACAGGGGGCTGGAGTGATGAAAAATCGTTTTTT. It is translated as CASSERFGTGGWSDEKSFF.

For this clonotype: This may be a read error: a much more frequent sequence differs by one nucleotide. The chain has TRBV28 and TRBJ2-3, with 8 bases fitting TRBD2. The CDR3 totals 15 residues. The germline gives CDR1 MDHEN, CDR2 SYDVKM. The CDR3 nucleotides are TGTGCCAGCAGTTTTAGCGGGATTAGCACAGATATGCAGTATTTT. Residues: CASSFSGISTDMQYF. Full variable domain (rest looked up from reference TRBV28 and TRBJ2-3): DVKVTQSSRYLVKRTGEKVFLECVQDMDHENMFWYRQDPGLGLRLIYFSYDVKMKEKGDIPEGYSVSREKKERFSLILESASTNQTSMYLCASSFSGISTDMQYFGPGTRLTVL.

On this clonotype itself: This may come from a read error, since a much larger clone is one base off. The V gene is TRBV5-1, the J gene TRBJ2-1, with a tentative D call TRBD2 (6 bases). Germline assignment: CDR1 SGHRS and CDR2 YFSETQ. The CDR3 extends over 15 amino acids. In nucleotides, the CDR3 is TGCGCCAGCAGCTATGTGGGGGGACCTTACAATGGGCAGTTCTTC. This translates into CASSYVGGPYNGQFF.

The chain has TRBV6-5 and TRBJ2-1; 9 nucleotides line up with TRBD1. The end of the DNA aligns better with TRBJ2-7, so the J call may be wrong. Germline CDR1 is MNHEY and CDR2 is SVGAGI. CDR3 length: 15 residues. The CDR3 coding sequence is TGTGTCATCACCAACCCGGGACAGGGTGACAATGAGCAGTACTTC. This translates into CVITNPGQGDNEQYF.

Details on this clonotype: One junction end does not reproduce the germline sequence, and a read error may be involved. The chain carries TRBV6-2 or TRBV6-3 and TRBJ1-5; D is undetermined. Germline CDR1 is MNHEY and CDR2 is SVGEGT. The CDR3 is 15 amino acids. The chain's CDR3 is CASSWSTDSSQPQHF. CDR3 sequence (DNA): TGTGCCAGCAGTTGGTCCACGGATAGCAGTCAGCCCCAACATTTT.